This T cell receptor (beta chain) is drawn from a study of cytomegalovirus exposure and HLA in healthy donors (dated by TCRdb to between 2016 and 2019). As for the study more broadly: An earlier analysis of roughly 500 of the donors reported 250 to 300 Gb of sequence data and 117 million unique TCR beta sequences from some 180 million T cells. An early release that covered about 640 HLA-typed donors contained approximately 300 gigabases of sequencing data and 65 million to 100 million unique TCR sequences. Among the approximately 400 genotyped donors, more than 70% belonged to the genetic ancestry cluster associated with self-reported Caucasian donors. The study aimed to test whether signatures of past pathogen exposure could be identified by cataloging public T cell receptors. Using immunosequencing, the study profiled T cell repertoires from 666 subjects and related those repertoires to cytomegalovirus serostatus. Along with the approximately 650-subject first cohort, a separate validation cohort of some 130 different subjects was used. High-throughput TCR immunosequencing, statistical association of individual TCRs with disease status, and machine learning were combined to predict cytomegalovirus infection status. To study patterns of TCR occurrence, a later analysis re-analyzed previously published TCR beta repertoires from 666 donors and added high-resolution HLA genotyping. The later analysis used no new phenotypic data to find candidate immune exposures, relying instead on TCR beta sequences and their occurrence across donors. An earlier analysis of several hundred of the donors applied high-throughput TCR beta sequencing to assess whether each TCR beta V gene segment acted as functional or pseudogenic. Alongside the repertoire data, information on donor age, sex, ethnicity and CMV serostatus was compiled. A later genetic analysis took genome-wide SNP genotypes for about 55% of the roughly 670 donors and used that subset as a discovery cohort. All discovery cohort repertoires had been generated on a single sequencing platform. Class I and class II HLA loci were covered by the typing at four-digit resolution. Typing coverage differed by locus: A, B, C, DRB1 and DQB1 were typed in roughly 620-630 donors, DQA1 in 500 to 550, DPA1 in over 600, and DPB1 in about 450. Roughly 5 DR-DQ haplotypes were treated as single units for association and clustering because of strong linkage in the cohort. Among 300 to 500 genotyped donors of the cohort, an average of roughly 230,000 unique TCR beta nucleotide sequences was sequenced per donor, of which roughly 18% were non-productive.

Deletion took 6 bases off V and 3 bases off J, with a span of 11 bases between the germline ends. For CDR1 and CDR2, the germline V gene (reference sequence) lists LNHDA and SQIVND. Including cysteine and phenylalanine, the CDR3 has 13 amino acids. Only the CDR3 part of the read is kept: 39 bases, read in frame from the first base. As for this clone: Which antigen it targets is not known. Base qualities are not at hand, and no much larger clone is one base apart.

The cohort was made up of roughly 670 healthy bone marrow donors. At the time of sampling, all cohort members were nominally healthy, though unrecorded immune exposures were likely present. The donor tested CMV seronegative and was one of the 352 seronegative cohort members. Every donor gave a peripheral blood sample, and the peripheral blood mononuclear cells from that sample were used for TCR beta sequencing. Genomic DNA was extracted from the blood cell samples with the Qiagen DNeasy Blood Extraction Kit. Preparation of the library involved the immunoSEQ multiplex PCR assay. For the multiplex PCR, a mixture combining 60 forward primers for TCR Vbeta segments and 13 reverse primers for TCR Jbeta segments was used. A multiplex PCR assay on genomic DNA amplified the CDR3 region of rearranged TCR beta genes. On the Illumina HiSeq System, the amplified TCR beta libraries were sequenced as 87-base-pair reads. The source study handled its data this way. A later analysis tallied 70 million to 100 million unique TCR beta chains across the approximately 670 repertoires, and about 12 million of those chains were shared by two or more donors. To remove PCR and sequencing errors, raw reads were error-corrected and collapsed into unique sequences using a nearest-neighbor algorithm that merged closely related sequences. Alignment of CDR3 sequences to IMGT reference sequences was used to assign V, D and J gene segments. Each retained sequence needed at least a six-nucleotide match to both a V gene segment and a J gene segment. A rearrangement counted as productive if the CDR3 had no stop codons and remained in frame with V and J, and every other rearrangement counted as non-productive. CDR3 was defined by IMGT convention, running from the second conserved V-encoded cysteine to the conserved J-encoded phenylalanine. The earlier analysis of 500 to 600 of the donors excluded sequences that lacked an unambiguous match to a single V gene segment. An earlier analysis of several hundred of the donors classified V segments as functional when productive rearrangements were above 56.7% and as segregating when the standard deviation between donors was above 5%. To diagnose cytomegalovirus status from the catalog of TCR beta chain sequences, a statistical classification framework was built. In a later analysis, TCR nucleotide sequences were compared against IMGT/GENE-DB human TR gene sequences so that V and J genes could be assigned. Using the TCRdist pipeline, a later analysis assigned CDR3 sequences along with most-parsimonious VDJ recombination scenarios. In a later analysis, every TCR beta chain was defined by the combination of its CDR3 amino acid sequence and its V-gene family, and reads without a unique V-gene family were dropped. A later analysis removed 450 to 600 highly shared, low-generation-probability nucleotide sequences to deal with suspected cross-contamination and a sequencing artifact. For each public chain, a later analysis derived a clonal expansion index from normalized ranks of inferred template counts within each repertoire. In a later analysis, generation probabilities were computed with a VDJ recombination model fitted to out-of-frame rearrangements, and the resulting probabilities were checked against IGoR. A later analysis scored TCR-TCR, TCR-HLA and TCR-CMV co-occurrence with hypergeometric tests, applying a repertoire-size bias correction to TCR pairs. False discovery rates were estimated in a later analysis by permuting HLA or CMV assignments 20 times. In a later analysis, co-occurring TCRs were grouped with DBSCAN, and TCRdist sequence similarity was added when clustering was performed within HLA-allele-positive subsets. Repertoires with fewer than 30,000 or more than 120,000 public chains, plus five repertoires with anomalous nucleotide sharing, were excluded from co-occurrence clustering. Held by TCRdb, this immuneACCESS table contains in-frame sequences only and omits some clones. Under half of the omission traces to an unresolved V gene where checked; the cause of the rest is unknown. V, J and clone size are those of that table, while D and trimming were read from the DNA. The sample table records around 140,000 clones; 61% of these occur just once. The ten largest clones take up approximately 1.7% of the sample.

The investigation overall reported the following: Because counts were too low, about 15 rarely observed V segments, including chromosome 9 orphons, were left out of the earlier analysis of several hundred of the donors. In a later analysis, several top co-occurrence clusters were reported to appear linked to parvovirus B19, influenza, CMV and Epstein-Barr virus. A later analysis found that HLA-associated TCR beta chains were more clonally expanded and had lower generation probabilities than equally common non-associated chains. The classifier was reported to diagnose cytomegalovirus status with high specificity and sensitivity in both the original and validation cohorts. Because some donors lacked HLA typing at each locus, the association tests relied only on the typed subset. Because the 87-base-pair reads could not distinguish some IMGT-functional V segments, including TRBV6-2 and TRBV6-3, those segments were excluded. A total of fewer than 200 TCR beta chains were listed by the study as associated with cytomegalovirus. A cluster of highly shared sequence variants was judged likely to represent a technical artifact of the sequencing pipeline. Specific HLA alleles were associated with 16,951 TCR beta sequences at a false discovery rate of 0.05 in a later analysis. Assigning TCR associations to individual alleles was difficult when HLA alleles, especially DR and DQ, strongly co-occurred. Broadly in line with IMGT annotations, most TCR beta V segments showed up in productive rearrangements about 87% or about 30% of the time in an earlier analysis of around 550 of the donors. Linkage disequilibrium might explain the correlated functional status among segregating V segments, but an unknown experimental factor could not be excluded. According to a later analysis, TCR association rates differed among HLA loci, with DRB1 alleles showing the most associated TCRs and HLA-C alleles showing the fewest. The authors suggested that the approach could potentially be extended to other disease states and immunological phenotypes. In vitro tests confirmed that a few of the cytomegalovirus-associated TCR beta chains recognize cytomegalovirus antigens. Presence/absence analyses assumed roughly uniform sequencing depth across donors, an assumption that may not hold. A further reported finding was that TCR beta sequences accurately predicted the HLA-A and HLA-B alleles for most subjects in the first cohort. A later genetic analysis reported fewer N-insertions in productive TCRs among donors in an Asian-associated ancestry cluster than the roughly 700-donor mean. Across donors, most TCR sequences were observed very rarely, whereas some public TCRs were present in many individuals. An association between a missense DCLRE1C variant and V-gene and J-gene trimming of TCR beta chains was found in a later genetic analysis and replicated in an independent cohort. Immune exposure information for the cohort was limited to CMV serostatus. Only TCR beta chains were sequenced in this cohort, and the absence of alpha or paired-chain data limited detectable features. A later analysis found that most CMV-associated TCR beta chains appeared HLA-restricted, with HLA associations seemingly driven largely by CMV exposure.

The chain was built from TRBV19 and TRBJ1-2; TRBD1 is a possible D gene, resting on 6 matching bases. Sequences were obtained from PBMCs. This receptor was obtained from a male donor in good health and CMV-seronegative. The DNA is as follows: TGTGCCAGTAGACAGGGAGCGGACTATGGCTACACCTTC. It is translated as CASRQGADYGYTF.